A single TCR beta chain is shown here with its context. Original handling: Estimation of nucleated cell counts relied on the amplification of reference gene primers. Profiling relied on immunoSEQ multiplex PCR, and the TCRdb table lists in-frame clones only, not all of them. D and trimming come from the DNA, and the V and J calls and clone size come from that table. The table shows 70,000 to 95,000 clones, with 82% occurring only once. The sample originates from a study of blood T cell repertoires in COVID-19. Study details: Donors in the United States, Italy and Spain gave samples during acute or convalescent COVID-19. Sources were T cells, B-cell-depleted T cells, or PBMCs; the material itself was cDNA or gDNA.

Germline V gene data show CDR1 as KGHSH and CDR2 as LQKENI. CDR3 size: 16 residues. V lost 6 bases and J lost 0, with 17 bases in between. The clonotype comes from a human donor in a cohort sampled during active COVID-19. Sample: peripheral blood. The chain couples TRBV18 to TRBJ1-1; D is perhaps TRBD1 (5 bases). CDR3 DNA: TGTGCCAGCTCTCCCCGATCGACAGCCATGAACACTGAAGCTTTCTTT. It encodes CASSPRSTAMNTEAFF.